These 23 T cell receptor beta chains were sequenced from one sample in a study of shared clonotypes between healthy human individuals. Naive CD8 cells were CD45RO-negative, positively selected for CCR7, excluding terminally differentiated effector memory CD45RA+ cells. TCRdb's table, derived via immunoSEQ multiplex PCR, lists solely in-frame clones and lacks some. Of around 2,000,000 clones listed, 93% are singletons. The material sequenced was naive CD8+ T cells from PBMCs. All receptors derive from a man younger than 30 in good health. Some clones in this sample may be carry-over from other donors' samples.

This chain connects TRBV19 to TRBJ1-1; D may be TRBD1 (6 bases). Germline values: CDR1 LNHDA, CDR2 SQIVND (reference sequence). CDR3 length: 14 amino acids. The V end was cut by 7 bases, the J end by 5 bases, with 17 bases between. Written as DNA, the CDR3 is TGTGCCAGTACCCCTTCAGGGGTTTTGACTGAAGCTTTCTTT. It encodes CASTPSGVLTEAFF. The variable domain in full, with the rest retrieved from reference TRBV19 and TRBJ1-1, is DGGITQSPKYLFRKEGQNVTLSCEQNLNHDAMYWYRQDPGQGLRLIYYSQIVNDFQKGDIAEGYSVSREKKESFPLTVTSAQKNPTAFYLCASTPSGVLTEAFFGQGTRLTVV.

A remark on this clone: At one boundary the junction diverges from the germline segment, which might be a read error. V gene TRBV18 combines with J gene TRBJ2-3; 7 bases map to TRBD1. The V gene's germline CDR1 is KGHSH and CDR2 LQKENI. This CDR3 has 16 amino acids. The CDR3, as DNA: TGTGCCAGCTCCCCACAGGGGCGGGCCGGCGCAGATACGCAGTATTTT. Amino acid sequence: CASSPQGRAGADTQYF.

This clone was seen once. The chain carries TRBV5-6 and TRBJ2-7; D assignment may be TRBD1 or TRBD2 (5 bases each). Germline values: CDR1 SGHDT, CDR2 YYEEEE. V was pared by 2 bases and J by 7 bases, with 16 bases between. The CDR3 spans 14 residues. CDR3 coding DNA: TGTGCCAGCAGCTTTTTCTTGGGGGAATTGGAGCAGTACTTC. Protein: CASSFFLGELEQYF.

The chain couples TRBV28 to TRBJ2-7; a possible D gene is TRBD2 (5 bases). Trimming took off 5 bases at V and 0 bases at J, with 20 bases between the two ends. CDR3 length equals 17 residues. Germline V gene lookup returns CDR1 MDHEN and CDR2 SYDVKM. Written as DNA, the CDR3 is TGTGCCAGCAGTACCCCCGAGGGCAGGCCTCTCTCCTACGAGCAGTACTTC. This sequence encodes CASSTPEGRPLSYEQYF.

The V and J genes are TRBV11-2 and TRBJ2-4; 10 bases are shared with TRBD2. Looked up from germline, CDR1 is SGHAT and CDR2 is FQNNGV. CDR3 length: 15 residues. V was clipped by 8 bases and J by 9 bases; unmatched bases: 13. The CDR3, as DNA: TGTGCCAGCTCATGGGAGGGGACTAGCGAAACCATTCAGTACTTC. It encodes CASSWEGTSETIQYF.

The chain uses TRBV7-9 and TRBJ2-1; D is perhaps TRBD2 (5 bases). Germline V gene data show CDR1 as SEHNR and CDR2 as FQNEAQ (reference sequence). This CDR3 region has 13 residues. V lost 4 bases to trimming and J lost 10 bases, with 14 bases between them. For the CDR3, the DNA is TGTGCCAGCAGCTCCCCCGGAGGCCGAGAGCAGTTCTTC. Translation: CASSSPGGREQFF.

The chain combines TRBV5-8 with TRBJ1-2; the match to TRBD1 covers 7 bases. V was clipped by 7 bases and J by 8 bases; unmatched bases: 5. Germline CDR1 and CDR2: SGHTS and YDEGEE. CDR3 length equals 11 residues. CDR3 region: CASGDRDGYTF. In DNA, the CDR3 is TGTGCCAGCGGTGACAGGGACGGCTACACCTTC. The full variable domain, rest sourced from reference TRBV5-8 and TRBJ1-2, is EAGVTQSPTHLIKTRGQQATLRCSPISGHTSVYWYQQALGLGLQFLLWYDEGEERNRGNFPPRFSGRQFPNYSSELNVNALELEDSALYLCASGDRDGYTFGSGTRLTVV.

This clone was seen once. V and J are TRBV5-1 and TRBJ1-3; D is unclear. Per the germline V gene, CDR1 is SGHRS and CDR2 is YFSETQ. The V end lost 4 bases, the J end lost 3 bases, and 17 bases lay between the germline ends. CDR3 length: 16 residues. The CDR3 sequence is CASSPAWVNSGNTIYF. DNA for the CDR3: TGCGCCAGCAGCCCGGCGTGGGTTAATAGTGGAAACACCATATATTTT.

The rearrangement joins TRBV7-9 to TRBJ2-7; the D gene is possibly TRBD1 (5 bases). Germline V gives CDR1 SEHNR, CDR2 FQNEAQ (reference sequence). The CDR3 covers 17 residues. With 5 bases removed from V and 1 base from J, the gap between germline ends came to 21 bases. As DNA, the CDR3 is TGTGCCAGCAGCGCGCAGCCAGGGTTCGTAGGGTCCTACGAGCAGTACTTC. Residues: CASSAQPGFVGSYEQYF. Full variable domain (missing parts from reference TRBV7-9 and TRBJ2-7): DTGVSQNPRHKITKRGQNVTFRCDPISEHNRLYWYRQTLGQGPEFLTYFQNEAQLEKSRLLSDRFSAERPKGSFSTLEIQRTEQGDSAMYLCASSAQPGFVGSYEQYFGPGTRLTVT.

This clone came up once. V is TRBV27 and J is TRBJ2-3, with D possibly being TRBD2 (5 bases). V dropped 7 bases and J dropped 1 base, with 12 bases sitting between them. From germline, CDR1 is MNHEY and CDR2 SMNVEV (reference sequence). This CDR3 has 14 residues. For the CDR3, the DNA is TGTGCCAGCACCCCTCTCGGGGGCACAGATACGCAGTATTTT. It specifies CASTPLGGTDTQYF.

This chain connects TRBV6-1 to TRBJ2-5; 7 bases are a match to TRBD1. CDR1 is MNHNS, CDR2 SASEGT, per germline. V lost 6 bases to trimming and J lost 2 bases; unmatched junction nucleotides: 9. The CDR3 is 15 residues long. The CDR3 nucleotides are TGTGCCAGCAGGGAGGACAGGATGCAGCAAGAGACCCAGTACTTC. Translating gives CASREDRMQQETQYF.

The V and J genes are TRBV4-2 and TRBJ2-7; 8 nucleotides agree with TRBD2. Germline V gene sequence: CDR1 LGHNA, CDR2 YNFKEQ. CDR3 length: 15 residues. V was pared by 1 base and J by 0 bases, with 2 bases of the junction left unmatched. The CDR3 is CASSQAGGSSYEQYF. The CDR3 DNA sequence: TGTGCCAGCAGCCAAGCGGGAGGGAGCTCCTACGAGCAGTACTTC.

CDR3 residues: CASSRGQGGPYEQYF. The CDR3 nucleotides are TGCGCCAGCAGCCGAGGACAGGGGGGGCCCTACGAGCAGTACTTC. The chain couples TRBV5-1 to TRBJ2-7, with 10 bases that match TRBD1. V trimming: 4 bases; J trimming: 2 bases; junction bases outside the gene matches: 6. CDR3 size: 15 residues. Germline loops: CDR1 SGHRS, CDR2 YFSETQ.

For this clone: At the DNA level, this CDR3 is encoded by other sequences in the same sample as well. The gene calls are TRBV18 and TRBJ2-1; 12 bases match TRBD2. Germline CDR1 and CDR2: KGHSH and LQKENI. This CDR3 region has 16 residues. After removal of 3 bases from V and 0 bases from J, the junction contained 0 bases not matched to a gene. CDR3 amino acids: CASSPTSGSSYNEQFF. CDR3 bases: TGTGCCAGCTCACCGACTAGCGGGAGCTCCTACAATGAGCAGTTCTTC.

The chain links TRBV5-1 to TRBJ2-7, with 8 bases aligning to TRBD2. The germline gives CDR1 SGHRS, CDR2 YFSETQ. With V trimmed by 0 bases and J by 5 bases, 4 bases remained unmatched. The CDR3 has 14 residues. Here the CDR3 DNA reads TGCGCCAGCAGCTTGGTCCGCGGGAGGAACGAGCAGTACTTC. Translation: CASSLVRGRNEQYF.

V is TRBV5-5 and J is TRBJ2-7; D call uncertain. The CDR3 runs 13 residues. Germline lookup yields CDR1 SGHKS and CDR2 YYEKEE (reference sequence). Trimming stripped 2 bases from V and 6 bases from J, with 12 bases between. CDR3: CASSFGPAPEQYF. Written as DNA, the CDR3 is TGTGCCAGCAGCTTTGGGCCAGCCCCCGAGCAGTACTTC.

The rearrangement links TRBV6-5 to TRBJ2-5; 7 bases match TRBD1. Trimming at V came to 6 bases and at J to 3 bases, leaving 4 bases not matched to a gene. The CDR3 runs 13 residues. Looked up from germline, CDR1 is MNHEY and CDR2 is SVGAGI. The CDR3 loop is CASSDQGEETQYF. Here the CDR3 DNA reads TGTGCCAGCAGCGACCAGGGGGAAGAGACCCAGTACTTC.

The V and J genes are TRBV5-1 and TRBJ2-3, with 10 bases that match TRBD2. The CDR3 totals 18 residues. CDR1 SGHRS and CDR2 YFSETQ come from the germline V gene. V gave up 0 bases and J gave up 0 bases; unmatched junction bases: 7. The CDR3 protein is CASSLAPSGRPSTDTQYF. The CDR3 bases are TGCGCCAGCAGCTTGGCCCCTAGCGGGAGACCTAGCACAGATACGCAGTATTTT.

V is TRBV7-6 and J is TRBJ2-1, with D tentatively TRBD1 (5 bases). CDR1 and CDR2 (germline): SGHVS, FNYEAQ. Trimming removed 1 base at V and 7 bases at J, with 11 bases between. The CDR3 has 14 amino acids. The CDR3 protein is CASSLEPGWNEQFF. In DNA form, the CDR3 reads TGTGCCAGCAGCTTAGAGCCAGGGTGGAATGAGCAGTTCTTC.

This chain connects TRBV2 to TRBJ2-2, with TRBD1 identical over 10 bases. Losses at the gene ends were 3 bases for V and 5 bases for J; bases not matched to a gene: 3. The length of the CDR3 is 15 residues. Germline CDR1 SNHLY, CDR2 FYNNEI. The CDR3 sequence: CASSEDRGRTGELFF. The CDR3 coding sequence is TGTGCCAGCAGTGAGGACAGGGGGAGGACCGGGGAGCTGTTTTTT.

This clone was found once. The genes are TRBV27 and TRBJ2-3; D is ambiguous. Trimming removed 6 bases from V and 8 bases from J, with 15 bases in between. The CDR3 consists of 13 residues. CDR1 is MNHEY and CDR2 is SMNVEV in the germline V gene (reference sequence). CDR3 DNA: TGTGCCAGCAGCTACCTTGGGCCAGGTACGCAGTATTTT. This codes for CASSYLGPGTQYF.

The rearrangement joins TRBV27 to TRBJ1-1; possibly TRBD1 for D (6 bases). CDR3 length: 12 amino acids. V lost 2 bases and J 7 bases, leaving 8 bases between the germline ends. CDR1 MNHEY and CDR2 SMNVEV come from the germline V gene (reference sequence). The CDR3 is CASSLGGHEAFF. CDR3 in DNA: TGTGCCAGCAGTTTAGGGGGCCATGAAGCTTTCTTT.

V is TRBV14 and J is TRBJ2-1, with TRBD2 matching over 10 bases. There are 15 residues in the CDR3. CDR1 is SGHDN and CDR2 is FVKESK in the germline V gene. Germline trimming cut 2 bases from V and 6 bases from J; bases unmatched to any gene: 4. Written as DNA, the CDR3 is TGTGCCAGCAGCCAATTTGGACTAGCGGCCAATGAGCAGTTCTTC. Its protein product is CASSQFGLAANEQFF.